This TCR beta chain was found in a study of T cell responses to AZD1222 COVID-19 vaccine. The study, taken as a whole, reports: With two AZD1222 doses given, Spike-specific TCR breadth and depth both rose. Repertoire sampling was restricted to post-peak T cell response timepoints. Close to half of spike-specific TCRs reportedly recognize unmutated variant regions. Females made up more of the donors, who were largely white British, and clonal diversity may have come out too low.

The germline gives CDR1 MDHEN, CDR2 SYDVKM. CDR3 length: 14 residues. Trimming shortened V by 6 bases and J by 2 bases, and 14 bases separated the two germline ends. The table came from immunoSEQ multiplex PCR; TCRdb's copy has only in-frame clones and leaves some out. The sample contains approximately 150,000 clones, around 90% of which appear only once. This clone has a single count. Its matching antigen is unknown. The receptor's source is an adult in good health. The material was peripheral blood, obtained on day 0 of AZD1222 vaccination. This chain joins TRBV28 and TRBJ2-7, with unresolved D. The CDR3: CASSRIGETYEQYF. For the CDR3, the DNA is TGTGCCAGCAGCCGAATTGGAGAGACCTACGAGCAGTACTTC.